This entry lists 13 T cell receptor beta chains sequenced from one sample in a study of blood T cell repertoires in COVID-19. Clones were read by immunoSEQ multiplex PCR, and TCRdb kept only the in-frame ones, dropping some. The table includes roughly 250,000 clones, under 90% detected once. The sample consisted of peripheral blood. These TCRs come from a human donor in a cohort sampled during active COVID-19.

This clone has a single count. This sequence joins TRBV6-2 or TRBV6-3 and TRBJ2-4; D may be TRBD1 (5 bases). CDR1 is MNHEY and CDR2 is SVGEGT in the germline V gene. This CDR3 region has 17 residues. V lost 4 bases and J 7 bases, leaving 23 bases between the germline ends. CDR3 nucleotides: TGTGCCAGCAGTTCTCAAATCCAGGGTTTTTCTAGGAACATTCAGTACTTC. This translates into CASSSQIQGFSRNIQYF.

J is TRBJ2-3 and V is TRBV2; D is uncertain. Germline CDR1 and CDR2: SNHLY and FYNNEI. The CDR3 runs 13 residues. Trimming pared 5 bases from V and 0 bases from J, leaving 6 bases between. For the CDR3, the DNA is TGTGCCAGCAGTCGCACTAGCACAGATACGCAGTATTTT. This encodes CASSRTSTDTQYF.

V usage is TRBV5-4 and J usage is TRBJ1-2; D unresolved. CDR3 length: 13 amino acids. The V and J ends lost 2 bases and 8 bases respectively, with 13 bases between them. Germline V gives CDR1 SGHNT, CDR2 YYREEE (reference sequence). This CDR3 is CASSFQRGSGYTF. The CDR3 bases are TGTGCCAGCAGCTTTCAGCGCGGATCCGGCTACACCTTC. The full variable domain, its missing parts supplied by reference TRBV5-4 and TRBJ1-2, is ETGVTQSPTHLIKTRGQQVTLRCSSQSGHNTVSWYQQALGQGPQFIFQYYREEENGRGNFPPRFSGLQFPNYSSELNVNALELDDSALYLCASSFQRGSGYTFGSGTRLTVV.

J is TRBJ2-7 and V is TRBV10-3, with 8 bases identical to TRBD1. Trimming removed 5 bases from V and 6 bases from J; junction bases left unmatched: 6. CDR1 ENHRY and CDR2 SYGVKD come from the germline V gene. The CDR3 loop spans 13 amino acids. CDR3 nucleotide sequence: TGTGCCATCAGTCCCCGACAGGGGTTCGAGCAGTACTTC. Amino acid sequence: CAISPRQGFEQYF.

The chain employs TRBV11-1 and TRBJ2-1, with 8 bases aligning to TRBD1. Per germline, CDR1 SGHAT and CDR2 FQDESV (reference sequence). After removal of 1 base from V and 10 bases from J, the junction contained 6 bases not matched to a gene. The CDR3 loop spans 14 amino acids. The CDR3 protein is CASSLGAGGGEQFF. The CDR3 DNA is TGTGCCAGCAGCTTAGGGGCAGGGGGCGGGGAGCAGTTCTTC.

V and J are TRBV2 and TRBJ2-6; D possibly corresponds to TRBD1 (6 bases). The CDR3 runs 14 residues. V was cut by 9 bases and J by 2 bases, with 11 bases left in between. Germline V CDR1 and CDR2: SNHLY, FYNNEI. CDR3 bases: TGTGCCAGGATTGGGGGCCCTGGGGCCAACGTCCTGACTTTC. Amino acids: CARIGGPGANVLTF.

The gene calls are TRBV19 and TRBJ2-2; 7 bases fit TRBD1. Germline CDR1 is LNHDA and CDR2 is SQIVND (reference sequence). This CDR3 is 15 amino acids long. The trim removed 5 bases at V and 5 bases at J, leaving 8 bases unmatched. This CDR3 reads CASSQQGLKTGELFF. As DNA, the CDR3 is TGTGCCAGTAGTCAACAGGGGCTGAAGACCGGGGAGCTGTTTTTT.

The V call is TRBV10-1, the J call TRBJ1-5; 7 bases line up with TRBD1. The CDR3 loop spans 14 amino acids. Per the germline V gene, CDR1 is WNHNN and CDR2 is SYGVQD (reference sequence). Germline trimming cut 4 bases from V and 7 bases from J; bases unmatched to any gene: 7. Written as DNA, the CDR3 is TGCGCCAGCAGTGGAGGGGGCGCGGGACAGCCCCAGCATTTT. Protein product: CASSGGGAGQPQHF.

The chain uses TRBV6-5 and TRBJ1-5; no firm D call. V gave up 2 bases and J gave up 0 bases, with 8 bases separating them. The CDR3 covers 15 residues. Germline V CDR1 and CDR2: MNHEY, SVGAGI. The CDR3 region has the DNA TGTGCCAGCAGTTACGCCGGAGCTAGCAATCAGCCCCAGCATTTT. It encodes CASSYAGASNQPQHF.

DNA for the CDR3: TGTGCCAGCAATTCAGGGTATTACTATGGCTACACCTTC. It translates to CASNSGYYYGYTF. The chain has TRBV2 and TRBJ1-2; D is perhaps TRBD1 (5 bases). This CDR3 has 13 amino acids. V shed 7 bases and J shed 3 bases, with 12 bases lying between them. From germline, CDR1 is SNHLY and CDR2 FYNNEI. The variable domain in full, completed from reference TRBV2 and TRBJ1-2, reads EPEVTQTPSHQVTQMGQEVILRCVPISNHLYFYWYRQILGQKVEFLVSFYNNEISEKSEIFDDQFSVERPDGSNFTLKIRSTKLEDSAMYFCASNSGYYYGYTFGSGTRLTVV.

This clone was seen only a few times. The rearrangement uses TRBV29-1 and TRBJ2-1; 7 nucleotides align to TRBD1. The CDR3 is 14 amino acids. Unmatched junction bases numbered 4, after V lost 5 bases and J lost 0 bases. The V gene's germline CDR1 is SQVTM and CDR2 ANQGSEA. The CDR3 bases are TGCAGCGTTACAGGGGTCCTCTCCTACAATGAGCAGTTCTTC. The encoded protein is CSVTGVLSYNEQFF.

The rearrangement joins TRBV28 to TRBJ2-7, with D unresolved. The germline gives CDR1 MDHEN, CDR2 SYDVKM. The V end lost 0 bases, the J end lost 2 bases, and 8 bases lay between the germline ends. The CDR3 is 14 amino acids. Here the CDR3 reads CASSLWTPPYEQYF. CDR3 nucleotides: TGTGCCAGCAGTTTATGGACACCGCCCTACGAGCAGTACTTC.

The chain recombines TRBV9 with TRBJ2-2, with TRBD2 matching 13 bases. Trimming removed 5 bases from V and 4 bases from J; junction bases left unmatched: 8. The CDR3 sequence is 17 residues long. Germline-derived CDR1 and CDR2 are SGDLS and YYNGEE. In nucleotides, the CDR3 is TGTGCCAGCAGGGGACTAGCGGGAAAGGGGACCACCGGGGAGCTGTTTTTT. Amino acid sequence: CASRGLAGKGTTGELFF.